The source of this TCR beta chain is a study of Ad26.COV2.S vaccination and SARS-CoV-2 variants. Whole-study findings and limits: Responses of T cells in total may have been underestimated by the TCR breadth and depth analyses.

The protocol was immunoSEQ multiplex PCR, while the TCRdb copy is restricted to in-frame clones and leaves out a portion. The sample holds 350,000 to 400,000 clones, 89% seen once. Treatment defined: roughly 20 received Ad26.COV2.S at low or high dose, single or two shots; roughly five received placebo; per-sample allocation not given. The samples date from day 63 after the first vaccine or placebo injection. The vaccine delivered Wuhan-strain SARS-CoV-2 spike through an Ad26 vector. In regard to this clone: No antigen is known for it.

The CDR3 runs 15 residues. Germline V gene lookup returns CDR1 MDHEN and CDR2 SYDVKM. Trimming removed 5 bases from V and 9 bases from J, with 20 bases in between. The rearrangement uses TRBV28 and TRBJ1-5; no clear D. This receptor was taken from a person aged 18 to 65 who received the Ad26.COV2.S COVID-19 vaccine or a placebo. The sequences come from peripheral blood, collected in a trial of Ad26.COV2.S vaccine versus placebo. The CDR3 reads CASSIPGQPKWPQHF. The CDR3 DNA reads TGTGCCAGCAGTATCCCCGGGCAACCTAAGTGGCCCCAGCATTTT.